The clone carrying this TCR beta chain has just a few counts. The antigen remains undetermined. The CDR3 sequence is 11 residues long. The V end was cut by 7 bases, the J end by 3 bases, with 3 bases between. The sample comes from a study of CD8 T cells in ankylosing spondylitis. General observations from the study: Previously reported in reactive arthritis synovial fluid and blood were some of the motif variants.

Preparation of TCR beta libraries was done by quantitative 5'-RACE with molecular barcodes. TCRdb recomputed calls from the 5' RACE reads with MiXCR, one row per CDR3 protein. The top ten hold around 50% of the sample, which has roughly 40,000 distinct CDR3 sequences, about 17% seen once. Sequenced: blood. The receptor's source is a male donor with ankylosing spondylitis or in good health (not recorded which). The chain employs TRBV12-3 or TRBV12-4 and TRBJ2-2, with D hard to call. The CDR3 DNA reads TGTGCCAGCACTCACACCGGGGAGCTGTTTTTT. It specifies CASTHTGELFF.